The 5 T cell receptor beta chains below come from one sample, sequenced in a study of blood T cell repertoires in COVID-19. Produced via immunoSEQ multiplex PCR; TCRdb's table is partial and in-frame only. The data hold 170,000 or so clones, with roughly four fifths observed a single time. Sequences were obtained from peripheral blood. These receptors came from a woman in her 70s with COVID-19, enrolled during active disease.

V is TRBV7-3 and J is TRBJ2-4, with no clear D. The germline V gene has CDR1 SGHTA and CDR2 FQGTGA. This CDR3 spans 15 amino acids. The V gene lost 0 bases and the J gene lost 0 bases, with 6 bases spanning the gap. CDR3 protein: CASSLTELAKNIQYF. Written as DNA, the CDR3 is TGTGCCAGCAGCTTAACGGAGCTAGCCAAAAACATTCAGTACTTC.

J is TRBJ1-2 and V is TRBV6-7; perhaps TRBD1 as D (5 bases). TRBV6-7 is flagged as an ORF with uncertain function. Trimming stripped 6 bases from V and 6 bases from J, with 11 bases between. The CDR3 covers 12 residues. The DNA of the CDR3 is TGTGCCAGCAGCTCACGGGGGGATGGCTACACCTTC. Its translation: CASSSRGDGYTF.

The chain employs TRBV30 and TRBJ1-6; D is perhaps TRBD1 (6 bases). CDR1 is GTSNPN, CDR2 SVGIG, per germline (reference sequence). V dropped 4 bases and J dropped 6 bases, with 22 bases sitting between them. The CDR3 has 17 residues. CDR3 region: CAWTPPLGRGGNSPLHF. The CDR3 DNA follows: TGTGCCTGGACCCCCCCCCTAGGACGAGGGGGTAATTCACCCCTCCACTTT.

The chain couples TRBV7-2 to TRBJ1-1, with 8 bases matching TRBD1. Germline-derived CDR1 and CDR2 are SGHTA and FQGNSA. J gave up 6 bases and V 6 bases, and 6 bases lay outside the gene matches. This CDR3 is 13 amino acids long. For the CDR3, the DNA is TGTGCCAGCAGTTCAAGACAGGGGCCTGAAGCTTTCTTT. This codes for CASSSRQGPEAFF.

The CDR3 DNA reads TGTGCCAGCAGCCTGGGAGGGAAGTATGGCTACACCTTC. This gives the protein CASSLGGKYGYTF. The rearrangement uses TRBV28 and TRBJ1-2; D gene ambiguous. The CDR3 contains 13 residues. Germline V gives CDR1 MDHEN, CDR2 SYDVKM. V was shortened by 6 bases and J by 5 bases, with 13 bases between the two germline ends.